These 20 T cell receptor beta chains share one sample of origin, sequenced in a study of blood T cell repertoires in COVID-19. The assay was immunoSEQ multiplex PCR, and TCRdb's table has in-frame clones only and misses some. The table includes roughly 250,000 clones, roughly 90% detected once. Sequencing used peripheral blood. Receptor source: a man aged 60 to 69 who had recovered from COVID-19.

The chain's CDR3 is CASSFQRGGYEQYV. CDR3 sequence (DNA): TGTGCCAGCAGCTTCCAGCGGGGGGGCTACGAGCAGTACGTC. V and J are TRBV5-6 and TRBJ2-7; 10 bases match TRBD2. J gave up 3 bases and V 2 bases, and 2 bases lay outside the gene matches. This CDR3 is 14 amino acids long. CDR1 and CDR2 from the germline V gene are SGHDT and YYEEEE.

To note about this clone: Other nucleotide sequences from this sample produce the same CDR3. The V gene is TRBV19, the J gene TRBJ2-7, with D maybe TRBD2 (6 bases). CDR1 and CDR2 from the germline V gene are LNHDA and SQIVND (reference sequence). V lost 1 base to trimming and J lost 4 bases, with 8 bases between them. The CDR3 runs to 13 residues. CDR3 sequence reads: CASSIAGGYEQYV. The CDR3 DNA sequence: TGTGCCAGTAGTATAGCCGGGGGTTACGAGCAGTACGTC.

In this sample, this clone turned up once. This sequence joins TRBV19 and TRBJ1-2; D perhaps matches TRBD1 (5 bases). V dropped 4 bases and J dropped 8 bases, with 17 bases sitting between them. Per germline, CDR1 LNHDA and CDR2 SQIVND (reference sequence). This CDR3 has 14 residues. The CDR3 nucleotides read TGTGCCAGTAGTACAGGGTTTACCTCTATCGGCTACACCTTC. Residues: CASSTGFTSIGYTF.

The CDR3 nucleotides are TGTGCCAGCAGTTCCGGGATGGATTGGAATGGCTACACCTTC. It codes for CASSSGMDWNGYTF. The chain combines TRBV27 with TRBJ1-2; D remains ambiguous. Germline loops: CDR1 MNHEY, CDR2 SMNVEV (reference sequence). The CDR3 totals 14 residues. The ends were cut back, 4 bases at V and 6 bases at J, with 15 bases in the middle.

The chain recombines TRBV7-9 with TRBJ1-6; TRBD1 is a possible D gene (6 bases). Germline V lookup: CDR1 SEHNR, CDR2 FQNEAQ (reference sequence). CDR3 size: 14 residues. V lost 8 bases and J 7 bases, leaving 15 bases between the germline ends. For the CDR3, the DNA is TGTGCCAGCGCTTGGGGGGGGCAGAATTCACCCCTCCACTTT. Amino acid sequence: CASAWGGQNSPLHF.

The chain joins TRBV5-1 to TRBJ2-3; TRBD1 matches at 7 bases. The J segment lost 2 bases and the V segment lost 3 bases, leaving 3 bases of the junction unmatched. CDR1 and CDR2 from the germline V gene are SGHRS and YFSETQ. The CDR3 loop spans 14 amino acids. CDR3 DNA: TGCGCCAGCAGCTCCGGGACAGTCACAGATACGCAGTATTTT. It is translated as CASSSGTVTDTQYF.

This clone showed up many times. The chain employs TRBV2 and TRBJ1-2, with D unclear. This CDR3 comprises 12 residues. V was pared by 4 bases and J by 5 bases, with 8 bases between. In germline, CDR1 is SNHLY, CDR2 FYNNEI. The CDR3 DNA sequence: TGTGCCAGCAGTGTGGAGAGATATGGCTACACCTTC. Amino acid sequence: CASSVERYGYTF. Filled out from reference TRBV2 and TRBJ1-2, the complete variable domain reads EPEVTQTPSHQVTQMGQEVILRCVPISNHLYFYWYRQILGQKVEFLVSFYNNEISEKSEIFDDQFSVERPDGSNFTLKIRSTKLEDSAMYFCASSVERYGYTFGSGTRLTVV.

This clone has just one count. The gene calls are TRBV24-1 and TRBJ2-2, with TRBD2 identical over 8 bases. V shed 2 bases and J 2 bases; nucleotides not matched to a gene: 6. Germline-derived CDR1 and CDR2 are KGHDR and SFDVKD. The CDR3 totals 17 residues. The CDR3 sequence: CATSDSFTSGNTGELFF. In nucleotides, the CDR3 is TGTGCCACCAGTGATTCTTTTACTAGCGGAAACACCGGGGAGCTGTTTTTT.

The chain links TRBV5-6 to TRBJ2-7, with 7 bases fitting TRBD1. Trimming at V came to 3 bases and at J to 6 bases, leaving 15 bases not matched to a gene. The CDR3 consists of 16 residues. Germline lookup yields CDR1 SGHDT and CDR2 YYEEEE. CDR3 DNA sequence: TGTGCCAGCAGCTCGATAAGGGGGCAGGGGGTGTCCGAGCAGTACGTC. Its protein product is CASSSIRGQGVSEQYV.

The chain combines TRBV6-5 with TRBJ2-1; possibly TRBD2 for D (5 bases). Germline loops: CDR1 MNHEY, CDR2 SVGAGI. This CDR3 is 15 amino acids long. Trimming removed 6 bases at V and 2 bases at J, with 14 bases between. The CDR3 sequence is CASRARVGAYNEQFF. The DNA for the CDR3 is TGTGCCAGCAGAGCGCGAGTGGGAGCCTACAATGAGCAGTTCTTC.

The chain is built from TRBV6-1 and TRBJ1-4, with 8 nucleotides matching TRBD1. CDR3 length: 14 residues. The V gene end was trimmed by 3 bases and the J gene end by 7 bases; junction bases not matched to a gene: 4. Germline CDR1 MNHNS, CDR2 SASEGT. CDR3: CASSDTGGFEKLFF. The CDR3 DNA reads TGTGCCAGCAGTGATACAGGGGGATTTGAAAAACTGTTTTTT.

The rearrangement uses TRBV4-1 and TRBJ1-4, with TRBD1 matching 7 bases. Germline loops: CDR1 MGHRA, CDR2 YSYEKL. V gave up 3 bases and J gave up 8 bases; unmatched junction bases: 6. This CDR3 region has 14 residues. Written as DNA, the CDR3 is TGCGCCAGCAGCCAGGTAGGGGGCCGCGAAAAACTGTTTTTT. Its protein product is CASSQVGGREKLFF.

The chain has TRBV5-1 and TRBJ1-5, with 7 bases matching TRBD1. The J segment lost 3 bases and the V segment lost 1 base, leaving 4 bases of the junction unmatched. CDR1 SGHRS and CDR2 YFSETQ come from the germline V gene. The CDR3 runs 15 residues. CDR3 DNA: TGCGCCAGCAGCTTGACAGGACAGGTCAATCAGCCCCAGCATTTT. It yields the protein CASSLTGQVNQPQHF.

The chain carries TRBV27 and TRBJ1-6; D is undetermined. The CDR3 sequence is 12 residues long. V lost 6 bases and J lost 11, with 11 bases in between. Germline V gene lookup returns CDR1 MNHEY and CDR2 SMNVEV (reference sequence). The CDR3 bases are TGTGCCAGCAGGACCCCCGGGGCACCCCTCCACTTT. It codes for CASRTPGAPLHF.

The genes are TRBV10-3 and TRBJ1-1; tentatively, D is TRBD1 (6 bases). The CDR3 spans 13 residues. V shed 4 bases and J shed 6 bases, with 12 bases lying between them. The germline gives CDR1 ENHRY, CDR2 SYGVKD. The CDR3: CAISVRGGPEAFF. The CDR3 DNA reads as TGTGCCATCAGTGTGAGGGGGGGCCCTGAAGCTTTCTTT.

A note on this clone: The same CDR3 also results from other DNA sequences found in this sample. Written as DNA, the CDR3 is TGCGCCAGCAGCTTGGCCCCAGGATATGGCTACACCTTC. Translating it yields CASSLAPGYGYTF. V usage is TRBV5-1 and J usage is TRBJ1-2; D unclear. Trimming took off 0 bases at V and 5 bases at J, with 8 bases between the two ends. Germline V gene lookup returns CDR1 SGHRS and CDR2 YFSETQ. This CDR3 is built from 13 residues.

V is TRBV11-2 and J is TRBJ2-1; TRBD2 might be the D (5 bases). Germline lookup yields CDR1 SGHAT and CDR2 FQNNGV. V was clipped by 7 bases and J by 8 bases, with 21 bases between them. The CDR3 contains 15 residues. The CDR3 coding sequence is TGTGCCAGCACCCTTAGACTATTGGGCTATGATGAGCAGTTCTTC. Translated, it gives CASTLRLLGYDEQFF.

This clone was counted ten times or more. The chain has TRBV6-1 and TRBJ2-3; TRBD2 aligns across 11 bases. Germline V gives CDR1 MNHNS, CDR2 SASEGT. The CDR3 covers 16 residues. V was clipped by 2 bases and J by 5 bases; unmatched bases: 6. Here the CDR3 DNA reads TGTGCCAGCAGTGAATTAGCGGGGGGGCCTCAAGATACGCAGTATTTT. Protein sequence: CASSELAGGPQDTQYF.

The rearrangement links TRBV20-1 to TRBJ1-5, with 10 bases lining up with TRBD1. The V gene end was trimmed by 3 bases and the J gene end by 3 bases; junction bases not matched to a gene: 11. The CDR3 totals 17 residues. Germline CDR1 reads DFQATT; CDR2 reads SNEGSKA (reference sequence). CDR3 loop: CSASLGTGDLSNQPQHF. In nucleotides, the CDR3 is TGCAGTGCTAGTCTAGGGACAGGGGATCTTTCCAATCAGCCCCAGCATTTT.

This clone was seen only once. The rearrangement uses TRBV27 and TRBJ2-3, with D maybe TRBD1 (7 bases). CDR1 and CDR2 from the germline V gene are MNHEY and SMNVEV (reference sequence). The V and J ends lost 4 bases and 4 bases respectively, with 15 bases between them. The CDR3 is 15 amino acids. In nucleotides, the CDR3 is TGTGCCAGCAGTTGGCAGGGGGGATTAGCAGATACGCAGTATTTT. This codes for CASSWQGGLADTQYF.